This TCR beta chain was sequenced during a study of T cell repertoires in cytomegalovirus infection. In the study overall: Public TCR beta signatures provided an indication of both CMV infection and a matching HLA type.

This clonotype was seen a handful of times. Its antigen is undetermined. The CDR3 runs 13 residues. V was clipped by 1 base and J by 10 bases, with 13 bases between them. The germline CDR1 and CDR2 sequences are SNHLY and FYNNEI. Notes on the study in general: Using cumulative public TCR beta family frequency, the authors identified those who carried CMV together with the relevant HLA. Dominant in the ex vivo response were TCR beta clonotypes restricted by HLA-C and specific for CMV.

A single record per CDR3 protein comes from TCRdb applying MiXCR to the reads. The profile shows just over 300,000 distinct CDR3 sequences, under 20% of them singletons. This TCR came from a human donor in good health (CMV status not recorded). Some clones in this sample may be carry-over from other donors' samples. This chain links TRBV2 with TRBJ1-1; tentatively, D is TRBD1 (5 bases). The sequenced sample was PBMCs. The CDR3 spells CASSEDRWVGAFF. CDR3 DNA: TGTGCCAGCAGTGAAGACAGGTGGGTTGGAGCTTTCTTT.